Below are 15 T cell receptor beta chains sequenced from a single sample in a study of blood T cell repertoires in COVID-19. Assay used: immunoSEQ multiplex PCR; TCRdb lists only in-frame clones, some missing. In the table there are roughly 100,000 clones, around 78% of which are singletons. Source material: peripheral blood. Source of these receptors: an older man with COVID-19, enrolled during active disease.

This rearrangement joins TRBV4-1 to TRBJ1-6; the D is unclear. The CDR3 contains 14 residues. V was pared by 0 bases and J by 9 bases, with 9 bases between. CDR1 MGHRA and CDR2 YSYEKL come from the germline V gene. The CDR3 loop reads CASSQDLVGSPLHF. In nucleotides, the CDR3 is TGCGCCAGCAGCCAAGATTTAGTCGGTTCACCCCTCCACTTT.

The chain combines TRBV5-4 with TRBJ2-6; a weak D match, TRBD1 (6 bases). Germline CDR1 SGHNT, CDR2 YYREEE (reference sequence). CDR3 length equals 18 residues. V was clipped by 0 bases and J by 0 bases, with 13 bases between them. The CDR3 DNA is TGTGCCAGCAGCTTGGCCGGACAGCGGACCTCTGGGGCCAACGTCCTGACTTTC. This codes for CASSLAGQRTSGANVLTF.

J is TRBJ2-1 and V is TRBV7-3; 14 positions match TRBD2. V trimming: 5 bases; J trimming: 7 bases; junction bases outside the gene matches: 10. Germline CDR1 SGHTA, CDR2 FQGTGA. CDR3 length: 17 amino acids. The CDR3 region is CASSPQGLAGGRNEQFF. The CDR3 nucleotides are TGTGCCAGCAGCCCCCAAGGACTAGCGGGAGGTCGGAATGAGCAGTTCTTC. Full variable domain (outside the CDR3, taken from reference TRBV7-3 and TRBJ2-1): GAGVSQTPSNKVTEKGKYVELRCDPISGHTALYWYRQSLGQGPEFLIYFQGTGAADDSGLPNDRFFAVRPEGSVSTLKIQRTERGDSAVYLCASSPQGLAGGRNEQFFGPGTRLTVL.

This chain links TRBV6-6 with TRBJ1-2; D not resolved. Germline V gene data show CDR1 as MNHNY and CDR2 as SVGAGI (reference sequence). V dropped 2 bases and J dropped 6 bases, with 4 bases sitting between them. The CDR3 spans 11 residues. Here the CDR3 reads CASSYPDGYTF. CDR3 in DNA: TGTGCCAGCAGTTACCCTGATGGCTACACCTTC.

The rearrangement joins TRBV5-6 to TRBJ2-3, with 11 bases that match TRBD2. This CDR3 comprises 16 residues. From germline, CDR1 is SGHDT and CDR2 YYEEEE. J was trimmed by 3 bases and V by 2 bases; bases with no gene match: 5. CDR3 loop: CASSLLAGDGTDTQYF. In nucleotides, the CDR3 is TGTGCCAGCAGCTTACTAGCGGGAGATGGGACAGATACGCAGTATTTT.

V usage is TRBV21-1 and J usage is TRBJ2-1; TRBD1 is the table's D call and was not checked against the DNA. TRBV21-1 is shown as a pseudogene. CDR3 length: 14 amino acids. The CDR3 DNA is TGTGCCAGCCCTGGACAGGGATCAAGCAATGAGCAGTTCTTC. Its translation is CASPGQGSSNEQFF.

V gene TRBV7-6 combines with J gene TRBJ2-7; no definite D call. Germline V CDR1 and CDR2: SGHVS, FNYEAQ. Trimming stripped 5 bases from V and 2 bases from J, with 16 bases between. This CDR3 spans 15 amino acids. CDR3 nucleotides: TGTGCCAGCAGCGCAGAGGCTAATTATGCCTACGAGCAGTACTTC. Translating it yields CASSAEANYAYEQYF.

The chain links TRBV5-1 to TRBJ2-3; 13 bases fit TRBD2. J lost 2 bases, V lost 3 bases, and 6 bases had no gene match. The CDR3 is 17 amino acids. Germline-derived CDR1 and CDR2 are SGHRS and YFSETQ. DNA for the CDR3: TGCGCCAGCAGCTCCATGACTAGCGGGAGGATCACAGATACGCAGTATTTT. It is translated as CASSSMTSGRITDTQYF.

This chain uses TRBV7-9 with TRBJ2-3; TRBD2 might be the D (5 bases). From germline, CDR1 is SEHNR and CDR2 FQNEAQ (reference sequence). V was trimmed by 1 base and J by 4 bases, leaving 12 bases between them. The CDR3 loop spans 15 amino acids. The CDR3 DNA reads as TGTGCCAGCAGCTTAGGCCCGGGGAGCTCAGATACGCAGTATTTT. Translating it yields CASSLGPGSSDTQYF.

This clone was seen a single time. This sequence joins TRBV28 and TRBJ1-2; perhaps TRBD1 as D (6 bases). Trimming removed 6 bases at V and 8 bases at J, with 10 bases between. Germline V gene data show CDR1 as MDHEN and CDR2 as SYDVKM. The CDR3 contains 11 residues. CDR3 sequence (DNA): TGTGCCAGCAGCGAAGGGGGAGGCTACACCTTC. Residues: CASSEGGGYTF.

This clone has a handful of counts. This rearrangement joins TRBV28 to TRBJ1-3; tentatively, D is TRBD1 (5 bases). This CDR3 is 15 amino acids long. V was pared by 3 bases and J by 0 bases, with 9 bases between. CDR1 is MDHEN, CDR2 SYDVKM, per germline. The CDR3 is CASSLGQGSGNTIYF. As DNA, the CDR3 is TGTGCCAGCAGTTTGGGGCAGGGCTCTGGAAACACCATATATTTT.

In its sample, this clone was seen once. This chain links TRBV6-6 with TRBJ1-4; tentative D call: TRBD1 (6 bases). V was shortened by 2 bases and J by 0 bases, with 10 bases between the two germline ends. The CDR3 loop spans 16 amino acids. CDR1 and CDR2 (germline): MNHNY, SVGAGI (reference sequence). The CDR3 loop reads CASSYGQSTTNEKLFF. CDR3 DNA: TGTGCCAGCAGTTACGGACAGAGTACAACTAATGAAAAACTGTTTTTT.

The DNA of the CDR3 is TGTGCCAGCAGTGGTTCACTAGCGGCAGATACGCAGTATTTT. Translated: CASSGSLAADTQYF. The V and J genes are TRBV11-1 and TRBJ2-3, with 8 bases aligning to TRBD2. Germline V gene data show CDR1 as SGHAT and CDR2 as FQDESV (reference sequence). The CDR3 loop spans 14 amino acids. The trim removed 6 bases at V and 4 bases at J, leaving 6 bases unmatched.

This clone was picked up one time. V is TRBV10-3 and J is TRBJ2-7, with TRBD1 identical over 8 bases. CDR3 length equals 15 residues. The germline CDR1 and CDR2 sequences are ENHRY and SYGVKD. V lost 7 bases to trimming and J lost 0 bases; unmatched junction nucleotides: 8. CDR3 amino acids: CAIKATGASSYEQYF. CDR3 nucleotides: TGTGCCATCAAAGCGACAGGGGCGAGCTCCTACGAGCAGTACTTC.

This chain joins TRBV3-1 (or the pseudogene TRBV3-2) and TRBJ2-7; 7 bases fit TRBD2. The germline CDR1 and CDR2 sequences are LGHDT and YNNKEL (reference sequence). The CDR3 runs 17 residues. V shed 0 bases and J 2 bases; nucleotides not matched to a gene: 10. In nucleotides, the CDR3 is TGTGCCAGCAGCCAAGATGTGGGGACTACCGAAACCTACGAGCAGTACTTC. Translated, it gives CASSQDVGTTETYEQYF.